Detailed here is one TCR beta chain. The data belong to a study of blood T cell repertoires in COVID-19. About the research overall: PBMCs, B-cell-depleted T cells, or T cells were the source of the cDNA or gDNA that made up the material.

Per the study methods: How many nucleated cells were present was estimated from reference gene primer amplification. Here immunoSEQ multiplex PCR was the method, and the copy in TCRdb shows in-frame clones only, minus some. D and trimming come from the DNA, and the V and J calls and clone size come from that table. The sample lists over 25,000 clones, 88% occurring once. J lost 2 bases, V lost 2 bases, and 2 bases had no gene match. The CDR3 runs 14 residues. Looked up from germline, CDR1 is SGHRS and CDR2 is YFSETQ. The V and J genes are TRBV5-1 and TRBJ2-5, with TRBD1 matching over 8 bases. The sequenced material came from peripheral blood. The clonotype comes from a man in his sixties or seventies with acute or convalescent COVID-19. CDR3 sequence (DNA): TGCGCCAGCAGCTTTGGGACAGGACAAGAGACCCAGTACTTC. Residues: CASSFGTGQETQYF.